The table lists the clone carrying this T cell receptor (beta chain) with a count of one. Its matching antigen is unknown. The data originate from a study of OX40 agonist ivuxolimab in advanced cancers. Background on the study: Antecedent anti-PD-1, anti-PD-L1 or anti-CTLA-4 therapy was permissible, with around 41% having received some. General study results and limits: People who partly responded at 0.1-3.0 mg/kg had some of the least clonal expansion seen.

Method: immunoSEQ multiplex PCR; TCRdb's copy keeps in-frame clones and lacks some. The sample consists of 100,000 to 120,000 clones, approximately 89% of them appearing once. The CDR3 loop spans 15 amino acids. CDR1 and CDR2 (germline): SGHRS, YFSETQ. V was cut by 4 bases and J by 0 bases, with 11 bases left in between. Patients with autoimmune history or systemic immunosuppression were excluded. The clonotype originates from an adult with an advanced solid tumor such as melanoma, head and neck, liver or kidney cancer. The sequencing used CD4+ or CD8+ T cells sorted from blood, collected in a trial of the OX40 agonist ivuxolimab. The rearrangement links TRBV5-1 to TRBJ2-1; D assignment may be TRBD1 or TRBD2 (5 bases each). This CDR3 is CASSGDLSSYNEQFF. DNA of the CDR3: TGCGCCAGCAGCGGGGACCTAAGCTCCTACAATGAGCAGTTCTTC.